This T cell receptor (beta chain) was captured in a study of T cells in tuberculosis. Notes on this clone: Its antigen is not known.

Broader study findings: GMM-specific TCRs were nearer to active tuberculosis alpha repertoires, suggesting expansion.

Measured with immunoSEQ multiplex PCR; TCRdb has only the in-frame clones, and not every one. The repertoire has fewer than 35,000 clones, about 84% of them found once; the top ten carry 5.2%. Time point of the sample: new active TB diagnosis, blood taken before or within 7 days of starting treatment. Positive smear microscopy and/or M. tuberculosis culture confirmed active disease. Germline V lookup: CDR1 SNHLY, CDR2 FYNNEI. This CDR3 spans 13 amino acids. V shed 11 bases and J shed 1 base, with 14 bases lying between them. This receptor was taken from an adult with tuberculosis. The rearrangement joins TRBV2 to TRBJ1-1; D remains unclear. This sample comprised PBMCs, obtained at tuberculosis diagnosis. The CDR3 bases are TGTGCCCGCTCGACGGGAAGGAACACTGAAGCTTTCTTT. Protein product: CARSTGRNTEAFF.